The 23 T cell receptor beta chains given below trace back to one sample, sequenced in a study of blood T cell repertoires in COVID-19. Data came from immunoSEQ multiplex PCR; TCRdb stores just in-frame clones and leaves some out. Of 390,000 or so clones listed, 85% to 90% are singletons. The sequencing sample was made of peripheral blood. The receptors come from a man between 18 and 29 years old with active or convalescent COVID-19.

The chain has TRBV6-1 and TRBJ1-5, with D perhaps matching TRBD1 (5 bases). The ends were cut back, 2 bases at V and 5 bases at J, with 13 bases in the middle. Per the germline V gene, CDR1 is MNHNS and CDR2 is SASEGT. CDR3 length: 15 amino acids. Here the CDR3 DNA reads TGTGCCAGCAGTGAATATCCGGGAGGGGATCAGCCCCAGCATTTT. Translation gives CASSEYPGGDQPQHF.

The V and J genes are TRBV30 and TRBJ1-2; maybe TRBD1 (5 bases). The CDR3 has 15 residues. Deletions cut 0 bases from V and 5 bases from J, with 16 bases between. The germline CDR1 and CDR2 sequences are GTSNPN and SVGIG (reference sequence). CDR3 residues: CAWSVQLGTSYGYTF. CDR3 nucleotides: TGTGCCTGGAGTGTACAGCTCGGGACTTCTTATGGCTACACCTTC.

The CDR3 here is CASSQRDSVTGNIQYF. CDR3 DNA sequence: TGCGCCAGCAGCCAACGGGACTCCGTCACGGGGAACATTCAGTACTTC. V gene TRBV4-3 combines with J gene TRBJ2-4, with a possible D match to TRBD2 (6 bases). CDR3 length equals 16 residues. The germline V gene has CDR1 LGHNA and CDR2 YSLEER. V was pared by 2 bases and J by 7 bases, with 18 bases between.

The rearrangement uses TRBV7-9 and TRBJ1-2, with D possibly being TRBD1 (6 bases). Trimming stripped 6 bases from V and 3 bases from J, with 20 bases between. There are 16 residues in the CDR3. The V gene's germline CDR1 is SEHNR and CDR2 FQNEAQ (reference sequence). The CDR3 reads CASRSTGPPSYYGYTF. The DNA of the CDR3 is TGTGCCAGCAGGTCGACAGGCCCCCCATCTTACTATGGCTACACCTTC.

This clone has just one count. This chain connects TRBV11-2 to TRBJ2-2; 14 nucleotides match TRBD2. This CDR3 comprises 16 residues. The germline CDR1 and CDR2 sequences are SGHAT and FQNNGV. Unmatched junction bases numbered 7, after V lost 6 bases and J lost 7 bases. The CDR3 spells CASRRLAGGLHGELFF. The CDR3 DNA reads TGTGCCAGCAGGAGACTAGCGGGGGGGCTTCACGGGGAGCTGTTTTTT.

The chain is built from TRBV5-1 and TRBJ2-7, with D maybe TRBD2 (5 bases). The V gene's germline CDR1 is SGHRS and CDR2 YFSETQ. This CDR3 region has 14 residues. V was cut by 2 bases and J by 0 bases, with 9 bases left in between. This chain's CDR3 is CASSFTGSSYEQYF. In DNA, the CDR3 is TGCGCCAGCAGCTTTACGGGAAGCTCCTACGAGCAGTACTTC.

The rearrangement links TRBV27 to TRBJ2-3; 10 nucleotides match TRBD2. This CDR3 is 16 amino acids long. With 3 bases clipped from V and 1 base from J, the junction kept 4 bases outside the gene matches. CDR1 MNHEY and CDR2 SMNVEV come from the germline V gene (reference sequence). The CDR3 region is CASSFILAGGTDTQYF. In DNA, the CDR3 is TGTGCCAGCAGTTTTATTCTAGCGGGGGGCACAGATACGCAGTATTTT.

The chain is built from TRBV19 and TRBJ2-5, with D perhaps matching TRBD1 (6 bases). The CDR3 runs to 16 residues. Germline CDR1 LNHDA, CDR2 SQIVND (reference sequence). V lost 5 bases, J lost 4 bases, and 20 bases lay in between. The CDR3 region has the DNA TGTGCCAGTAGTCCCCTAACAAGGGGGATCGGAGAGACCCAGTACTTC. It is translated as CASSPLTRGIGETQYF.

J is TRBJ2-3 and V is TRBV3-1 (or the pseudogene TRBV3-2); tentative D call: TRBD2 (6 bases). V lost 2 bases, J lost 1 base, and 19 bases lay in between. CDR3 length equals 18 residues. CDR1 and CDR2 from the germline V gene are LGHDT and YNNKEL (reference sequence). CDR3 sequence (DNA): TGTGCCAGCAGCCAAACACCGGTAGCGGAGTACGGCACAGATACGCAGTATTTT. It encodes CASSQTPVAEYGTDTQYF.

The rearrangement joins TRBV29-1 to TRBJ2-2; possibly TRBD1 for D (5 bases). Germline V gene lookup returns CDR1 SQVTM and CDR2 ANQGSEA. Trimming stripped 2 bases from V and 6 bases from J, with 10 bases between. This CDR3 spans 13 amino acids. CDR3 coding DNA: TGCAGCGTTGAAAGGGGCACGGCCGGGGAGCTGTTTTTT. Translation gives CSVERGTAGELFF.

This chain links TRBV9 with TRBJ1-2; D is unclear. Deletions cut 4 bases from V and 9 bases from J, with 16 bases between. The CDR3 length is 13 residues. Per germline, CDR1 SGDLS and CDR2 YYNGEE. The CDR3 nucleotides are TGTGCCAGCAGCTCCGGCTATGAGGGAAGCTACACCTTC. Its translation: CASSSGYEGSYTF.

Here the CDR3 reads CASSKRELGQINEKLFF. DNA for the CDR3: TGTGCCAGCAGCAAACGGGAGTTAGGGCAGATTAATGAAAAACTGTTTTTT. This sequence joins TRBV21-1 and TRBJ1-4. TRBV21-1 is an annotated pseudogene. The CDR3 contains 17 residues.

This clone was counted once. This sequence joins TRBV19 and TRBJ1-5, with 9 bases fitting TRBD1. The CDR3 runs 17 residues. The germline V gene has CDR1 LNHDA and CDR2 SQIVND (reference sequence). Trimming took 7 bases from V and 3 from J; bases not matched to a gene: 13. The CDR3, as DNA: TGTGCCAGTACCTCCCGTTGGGACAGGGCCCTCAATCAGCCCCAGCATTTT. This encodes CASTSRWDRALNQPQHF.

The chain links TRBV7-2 to TRBJ1-5; TRBD1 agrees at 7 bases. Germline CDR1 reads SGHTA; CDR2 reads FQGNSA. The CDR3 is 15 amino acids. J was trimmed by 3 bases and V by 0 bases; bases with no gene match: 2. The CDR3 here is CASSLAQGFNQPQHF. The CDR3 DNA follows: TGTGCCAGCAGCTTAGCACAGGGGTTCAATCAGCCCCAGCATTTT.

The V call is TRBV9, the J call TRBJ2-5; possibly TRBD1 for D (5 bases). This CDR3 is 14 amino acids long. V shed 4 bases and J shed 0 bases, with 10 bases lying between them. Germline V gene data show CDR1 as SGDLS and CDR2 as YYNGEE. The CDR3 sequence is CASSKQEYQETQYF. Written as DNA, the CDR3 is TGTGCCAGCAGCAAACAGGAGTACCAAGAGACCCAGTACTTC.

The rearrangement uses TRBV19 and TRBJ1-6; D uncertain. Germline CDR1 LNHDA, CDR2 SQIVND (reference sequence). Trimming stripped 2 bases from V and 7 bases from J, with 9 bases between. This CDR3 spans 14 amino acids. DNA for the CDR3: TGTGCCAGTAGTATACGACGGGAAAATTCACCCCTCCACTTT. As protein: CASSIRRENSPLHF.

V usage is TRBV28 and J usage is TRBJ2-7; D is possibly TRBD2 (5 bases). Germline V gene data show CDR1 as MDHEN and CDR2 as SYDVKM. Trimming left V 8 bases short and J 2 bases short, with 16 bases between. The CDR3 runs to 14 residues. CDR3 coding DNA: TGTGCCAGCGGTGGGCGGGTCGCCACCTACGAGCAGTACTTC. It specifies CASGGRVATYEQYF. Filled out from reference TRBV28 and TRBJ2-7, the complete variable domain reads DVKVTQSSRYLVKRTGEKVFLECVQDMDHENMFWYRQDPGLGLRLIYFSYDVKMKEKGDIPEGYSVSREKKERFSLILESASTNQTSMYLCASGGRVATYEQYFGPGTRLTVT.

The V call is TRBV12-3 or TRBV12-4, the J call TRBJ1-2; D remains ambiguous. The CDR3 length is 10 residues. V lost 6 bases and J 8 bases, leaving 7 bases between the germline ends. The CDR3 DNA is TGTGCCAGCAGAGCAAAAGGCTACACCTTC. Encoded protein: CASRAKGYTF.

The chain carries TRBV27 and TRBJ1-1, with D perhaps matching TRBD1 (6 bases). The germline V and J ends were trimmed by 5 bases and 5 bases, with 12 bases remaining between them. The CDR3 contains 13 residues. Germline assignment: CDR1 MNHEY and CDR2 SMNVEV (reference sequence). CDR3 coding DNA: TGTGCCAGCAGTCTGACAGGAAAAACTGAAGCTTTCTTT. Protein product: CASSLTGKTEAFF.

The gene calls are TRBV9 and TRBJ2-1, with D possibly being TRBD1 (6 bases). The CDR3 is 15 amino acids. CDR1 and CDR2 from the germline V gene are SGDLS and YYNGEE. The V gene lost 4 bases and the J gene lost 7 bases, with 18 bases spanning the gap. CDR3 sequence reads: CASSSTGNPWNEQFF. DNA for the CDR3: TGTGCCAGCAGCTCTACAGGGAACCCATGGAATGAGCAGTTCTTC. Together with reference TRBV9 and TRBJ2-1, the CDR3 gives the full variable domain: DSGVTQTPKHLITATGQRVTLRCSPRSGDLSVYWYQQSLDQGLQFLIQYYNGEERAKGNILERFSAQQFPDLHSELNLSSLELGDSALYFCASSSTGNPWNEQFFGPGTRLTVL.

The chain recombines TRBV2 with TRBJ2-1, with 12 bases fitting TRBD2. Trimming cost V 4 bases and J 5 bases; bases outside gene matches: 3. Germline assignment: CDR1 SNHLY and CDR2 FYNNEI. The CDR3 sequence is 15 residues long. CDR3 loop: CASSVTSGRHNEQFF. DNA of the CDR3: TGTGCCAGCAGTGTGACTAGCGGGAGACACAATGAGCAGTTCTTC.

The chain links TRBV10-3 to TRBJ2-3; perhaps TRBD1 as D (5 bases). The length of the CDR3 is 13 residues. Germline V lookup: CDR1 ENHRY, CDR2 SYGVKD. The V gene lost 10 bases and the J gene lost 2 bases, with 13 bases spanning the gap. The CDR3 coding sequence is TGTGCCAGGACCAGGGCCACCACAGATACGCAGTATTTT. Translated: CARTRATTDTQYF.

This clone was seen only once. The rearrangement joins TRBV4-3 to TRBJ1-1; 7 bases agree with TRBD1. Germline V gives CDR1 LGHNA, CDR2 YSLEER. The V gene end was trimmed by 5 bases and the J gene end by 5 bases; junction bases not matched to a gene: 8. CDR3 length equals 14 residues. Here the CDR3 reads CASSFRTGWTEAFF. Written as DNA, the CDR3 is TGCGCCAGCAGCTTTAGGACAGGCTGGACTGAAGCTTTCTTT.